This T cell receptor (beta chain) comes out of a study of blood T cell repertoires in COVID-19. Study overall: The United States, Italy and Spain were the sources of the acute and convalescent COVID-19 samples.

The CDR3 covers 12 residues. The germline V gene encodes CDR1 SGHNT and CDR2 YENEEA. V was clipped by 5 bases and J by 11 bases, with 13 bases between them. In the authors' methods: Reference gene primer amplification gave nucleated cell count estimates. Only in-frame clones appear in the TCRdb table, and some are missing; sequencing was by immunoSEQ multiplex PCR. V and J calls and clone size are given by that table; D and trimming were obtained from the DNA. This table has 110,000 or so clones, more than 65% appearing once. The sample taken for sequencing was peripheral blood. The sequence was obtained from a man aged 50 to 60 with acute or convalescent COVID-19. The J gene is TRBJ2-1, the V gene TRBV11-3; the D gene is possibly TRBD1 (6 bases). CDR3 nucleotides: TGTGCCAGCAGCCCGGACAGCACTAAGCAGTTCTTC. Amino acids: CASSPDSTKQFF.